The entry below gives a single TCR beta chain sequence along with its context. Its antigen is currently unknown. Using a J-beta primer mix together with a sample-barcoded 5' primer, a second PCR was run for roughly 6 to 12 cycles. TCRdb processed the 5' RACE reads anew with MiXCR; each CDR3 protein has one entry. Among 1.6 million or so distinct CDR3 sequences listed, roughly 32% were seen once. The record originates from a study of blood T cells in healthy people across ages. Study results and limitations: Naive T cell percentage and TCR beta diversity correlated strongly.

The CDR3 has 17 amino acids. Per the germline V gene, CDR1 is LGHDT and CDR2 is YNNKEL (reference sequence). Trimming removed 1 base from V and 1 base from J; junction bases left unmatched: 5. The rearrangement joins TRBV3-1 to TRBJ2-1, with 9 bases identical to TRBD2. The source is a woman aged 30 to 39 in good health. Sequencing input: blood. Here the CDR3 reads CASSQVYAGGSYNEQFF. CDR3 in DNA: TGTGCCAGCAGCCAAGTTTACGCGGGGGGGTCCTACAATGAGCAGTTCTTC.